The clone carrying this T cell receptor beta chain was detected ten times or more. The antigen is unknown. The data were taken from a study of neurological immune-mediated disorders. Points from the study as a whole: HTLV-1-associated myelopathy displayed the greatest TCR clonal expansion, and multiple sclerosis exhibited the smallest, lower than that of healthy controls. Because no CDR3 amino acid sequences were shared across subjects by expanded clones, private repertoires were suggested in all groups.

Sample time point: technical triplicate 2. The cells used in sorted libraries, CD4+ or CD8+ T cells, numbered some 1 million. The cDNA was synthesized by means of template-switch 5'RACE, which was carried out with 10-nucleotide random UMIs. In TCRdb, the 5' RACE reads were re-called with MiXCR into one record per CDR3 protein. The sample has about 32,000 distinct CDR3 sequences, 10% to 15% seen once. The CDR3 loop spans 16 amino acids. Trimming removed 6 bases from V and 6 bases from J; junction bases left unmatched: 12. Germline assignment: CDR1 MDHEN and CDR2 SYDVKM. The chain links TRBV28 to TRBJ1-4; TRBD1 matches 8 bases. The sample taken for sequencing was CD4+ T cells from blood. This clonotype originated in a female donor with HTLV-1-associated myelopathy (HAM/TSP). The CDR3 reads CASRLSTGALYEKLFF. The CDR3 DNA follows: TGTGCCAGCAGGCTCTCGACAGGGGCACTTTATGAAAAACTGTTTTTT.